This T cell receptor beta chain comes out of a study of cytomegalovirus exposure and HLA in healthy donors. This CDR3 spans 16 amino acids. Deletions cut 5 bases from V and 6 bases from J, with 22 bases between. CDR1 and CDR2 from the germline V gene are MDHEN and SYDVKM. This PCR relied on a set of 60 Vbeta primers and 13 Jbeta primers. The method was immunoSEQ multiplex PCR; TCRdb's version includes in-frame clones alone and lacks a portion of them. The sample lists around 110,000 clones, roughly 77% occurring once. Sequencing used PBMCs. This TCR was recovered from a middle-aged man in good health and CMV-seronegative. The chain joins TRBV28 to TRBJ1-1; TRBD1 is a possible D gene (5 bases). The CDR3: CASSEPSGRGRPEAFF. DNA of the CDR3: TGTGCCAGCAGTGAACCCTCAGGTAGGGGAAGGCCTGAAGCTTTCTTT.